Listed below are T cell receptor beta chains from one sample, sequenced in a study of T cells in Graves' hyperthyroidism and ophthalmopathy. TCRdb processed the multiplex PCR reads anew with MiXCR; each CDR3 protein has one entry. This table has 650,000 to 700,000 distinct CDR3 sequences, around 15% appearing once. The sample consisted of blood. The source is a man aged 45 to 65 with Graves' hyperthyroidism. The CDR3 runs from the conserved cysteine through the conserved F or W. D genes are given only for firm matches. Clone size is not always given. Where it is, it says once, few, many or a class for expanded clones.

J,size,V,D,DNA,CDR3
TRBJ2-2,-,TRBV11-3,-,TGTGCCAGCAGCTTATCACAGGCCAACACCGGGGAGCTGTTTTTT,CASSLSQANTGELFF
TRBJ2-5,many,TRBV10-3,TRBD1,TGTGCCATCAGCCCGGGACAGGGGGAAGAGACCCAGTACTTC,CAISPGQGEETQYF
TRBJ2-1,-,TRBV7-8,-,TGTGCCAGCAGCTCGCCGGCGGTGGGAGTTTCCTACAATGAGCAGTTCTTC,CASSSPAVGVSYNEQFF
TRBJ1-2,many,TRBV6-2/TRBV6-3,-,TGTGCCAGCAGTTACTCGAGGTTGTGGGACTATGGCTACACCTTC,CASSYSRLWDYGYTF
TRBJ1-3,few,TRBV9,TRBD1,TGTGCCAGCAGCGCTTCCCGGACAGGGCCTGGAAACACCATATATTTT,CASSASRTGPGNTIYF
TRBJ2-1,many,TRBV7-9,TRBD2,TGTGCCAGCAGCTTACCTAGCGGGCCCAGAGAGCAGTTCTTC,CASSLPSGPREQFF
TRBJ2-1,few,TRBV19,TRBD2,TGTGCCAGTAGTTCCCCCGGGACTAGCGGGTTTCATGAGCAGTTCTTC,CASSSPGTSGFHEQFF
TRBJ2-7,-,TRBV2,-,TGTGCCAGCTCTATCCAGGCCCCCTACGAGCAGTACTTC,CASSIQAPYEQYF
TRBJ1-1,-,TRBV4-1,TRBD1,TGCGCCAGCAGCCAGGGGACAGGGAGTATGAACACTGAAGCTTTCTTT,CASSQGTGSMNTEAFF
TRBJ1-2,few,TRBV29-1,TRBD1,TGCAGCGTTGAATGGACAGGGCCCCCCCCCACCTTC,CSVEWTGPPPTF
TRBJ2-1,many,TRBV11-2,TRBD2,TGTGCCAGCCAGCTTAAGATTTTAGTCCCGGGACTAGCGCGGAACAATGAGCAGTTCTTC,CASQLKILVPGLARNNEQFF